One and the same sample provided the 10 T cell receptor beta chains below, sequenced in a study of CD8 T cells in Susac syndrome. RNA amounts of about 0.45 to 1 ug underwent reverse transcription with random hexamers. TCRdb passed the immunoSEQ multiplex PCR reads through MiXCR, listing each CDR3 protein once. Of about 300,000 distinct CDR3 sequences listed, about 89% are singletons. The source material was CD8+ T cells from PBMCs. The receptors derive from a human donor with multiple sclerosis.

Notes on this clonotype: Its ends do not fully match the called genes, so a read error is possible. The chain recombines TRBV12-3 or TRBV12-4 with TRBJ2-7, with D uncertain. There are 15 residues in the CDR3. CDR3 coding DNA: TGTGCCAGCAGTTTTAGCATGGTCGGGTCCCACGGCAGACTCTTC. This encodes CASSFSMVGSHGRLF.

This clonotype was found once. The rearrangement joins TRBV7-2 to TRBJ2-1, with D unclear. In germline, CDR1 is SGHTA, CDR2 FQGNSA. The CDR3 runs to 11 residues. With 8 bases removed from V and 6 bases from J, the gap between germline ends came to 8 bases. In nucleotides, the CDR3 is TGTGCCAGCTCCCCCCCCAATGAGCAGTTCTTC. Translated: CASSPPNEQFF. Full variable domain (remainder filled in from reference TRBV7-2 and TRBJ2-1): GAGVSQSPSNKVTEKGKDVELRCDPISGHTALYWYRQSLGQGLEFLIYFQGNSAPDKSGLPSDRFSAERTGGSVSTLTIQRTQQEDSAVYLCASSPPNEQFFGPGTRLTVL.

The DNA for the CDR3 is TGTGCCAGCAGTGAACCCATTCGCCAAGAGACCCAGTACTTC. It translates to CASSEPIRQETQYF. V usage is TRBV25-1 and J usage is TRBJ2-5; D is unclear. The germline gives CDR1 MGHDK, CDR2 SYGVNS. The CDR3 spans 14 residues. The V end was cut by 2 bases, the J end by 1 base, with 8 bases between. The entire variable domain, with the rest obtained from reference TRBV25-1 and TRBJ2-5, is as follows: EADIYQTPRYLVIGTGKKITLECSQTMGHDKMYWYQQDPGMELHLIHYSYGVNSTEKGDLSSESTVSRIRTEHFPLTLESARPSHTSQYLCASSEPIRQETQYFGPGTRLLVL.

J is TRBJ2-1 and V is TRBV29-1, with D perhaps TRBD1 or TRBD2 (5 bases each). The V and J ends lost 4 bases and 8 bases respectively, with 12 bases between them. Germline V lookup: CDR1 SQVTM, CDR2 ANQGSEA. This CDR3 region has 12 residues. Here the CDR3 DNA reads TGCAGCGTTGGGGGGTCTCCCTATGAGCAGTTCTTC. It is translated as CSVGGSPYEQFF.

The chain combines TRBV2 with TRBJ2-3, with D maybe TRBD1 (6 bases). The V end was cut by 4 bases, the J end by 4 bases, with 12 bases between. CDR3 length: 14 residues. Per germline, CDR1 SNHLY and CDR2 FYNNEI. In nucleotides, the CDR3 is TGTGCCAGCAGTGTCTCAGGGGCCCCAGATACGCAGTATTTT. Translation gives CASSVSGAPDTQYF.

The J gene is TRBJ2-7, the V gene TRBV2, with no clear D. The CDR3 is 15 residues long. The germline V gene encodes CDR1 SNHLY and CDR2 FYNNEI. V was pared by 5 bases and J by 5 bases, with 19 bases between. Written as DNA, the CDR3 is TGTGCCAGCAGTTCAGCTTTTATAGGTCGCCACGAGCAGTACTTC. This encodes CASSSAFIGRHEQYF.

J is TRBJ2-3 and V is TRBV12-3 or TRBV12-4; tentative D call: TRBD2 (5 bases). The CDR3 consists of 14 residues. The ends were cut back, 6 bases at V and 4 bases at J, with 14 bases in the middle. In DNA, the CDR3 is TGTGCCAGCAGCCCCGCGGGCCCATCAGATACGCAGTATTTT. It encodes CASSPAGPSDTQYF.

This clonotype was observed a single time. V usage is TRBV7-9 and J usage is TRBJ2-1; 10 bases are a match to TRBD2. The CDR3 covers 15 residues. The germline gives CDR1 SEHNR, CDR2 FQNEAQ (reference sequence). The trim removed 5 bases at V and 6 bases at J, leaving 7 bases unmatched. The CDR3 DNA reads TGTGCCAGCAGCATTCTAGCGGGAGTGATCAATGAGCAGTTCTTC. Protein sequence: CASSILAGVINEQFF.

V is TRBV19 and J is TRBJ1-1; 8 bases agree with TRBD1. The length of the CDR3 is 17 residues. Germline V gives CDR1 LNHDA, CDR2 SQIVND (reference sequence). The trim removed 3 bases at V and 0 bases at J, leaving 9 bases unmatched. The CDR3 DNA reads TGTGCCAGTAGTATGATCCCCCCGACAGGGGTGAACACTGAAGCTTTCTTT. It yields the protein CASSMIPPTGVNTEAFF.

The chain links TRBV7-2 to TRBJ2-7, with 7 bases lining up with TRBD2. The trim removed 7 bases at V and 2 bases at J, leaving 8 bases unmatched. Germline loops: CDR1 SGHTA, CDR2 FQGNSA. This CDR3 contains 14 residues. The CDR3 sequence is CASMNAGAAYEQYF. The CDR3 DNA is TGTGCCAGCATGAATGCGGGAGCGGCCTACGAGCAGTACTTC.